The 9 T cell receptor beta chains listed next were all sequenced from one sample in a study of PD-1 blockade in classical Hodgkin lymphoma. Time point described: cycle 4 day 1 (C4D1), after around six weeks of nivolumab. Every patient experienced relapse after autologous stem cell transplantation, and brentuximab vedotin exposure varied. Thawed PBMCs underwent magnetic negative selection to yield purified CD4+ T cells. The protocol was immunoSEQ multiplex PCR, while the TCRdb copy is restricted to in-frame clones and leaves out a portion. The sample records tens of thousands of clones, around 80% being singletons. Sequencing was performed on CD4+ T cells from blood, taken before the fourth cycle of nivolumab. Every receptor here comes from a human donor with classical Hodgkin lymphoma.

This clone was picked up a small number of times. Other DNA sequences in the sample encode the same CDR3. The genes are TRBV7-9 and TRBJ1-1; D remains ambiguous. The length of the CDR3 is 13 residues. Trimming removed 3 bases from V and 3 bases from J, with 8 bases in between. CDR1 and CDR2 (germline): SEHNR, FQNEAQ (reference sequence). Here the CDR3 DNA reads TGTGCCAGCAGCTTTGGGAGAGACACTGAAGCTTTCTTT. This translates into CASSFGRDTEAFF.

This chain connects TRBV2 to TRBJ2-1; a weak D match, TRBD1 (6 bases). The CDR3 totals 16 residues. Trimming took 9 bases from V and 0 from J, leaving 18 bases between them. Germline V gene data show CDR1 as SNHLY and CDR2 as FYNNEI. This chain's CDR3 is CASGGHRLNSYNEQFF. Here the CDR3 DNA reads TGTGCCAGTGGGGGACACCGGCTTAACTCCTACAATGAGCAGTTCTTC.

This sequence joins TRBV11-3 and TRBJ2-1, with D possibly TRBD2 on 5 matching bases. The CDR3 sequence is 13 residues long. Germline assignment: CDR1 SGHNT and CDR2 YENEEA. Deletions cut 3 bases from V and 6 bases from J, with 9 bases between. The CDR3 DNA follows: TGTGCCAGCAGCTTGGTCGGACTCAATGAGCAGTTCTTC. It yields the protein CASSLVGLNEQFF.

The chain employs TRBV11-3 and TRBJ1-6, with TRBD1 matching 8 bases. The CDR3 spans 14 residues. With 2 bases clipped from V and 10 bases from J, the junction kept 4 bases outside the gene matches. Germline V gene sequence: CDR1 SGHNT, CDR2 YENEEA. The CDR3 coding sequence is TGTGCCAGCAGCTTAAGGACAGGGAGGTCACCCCTCCACTTT. It specifies CASSLRTGRSPLHF.

V usage is TRBV6-5 and J usage is TRBJ1-1; no reliable D call. Trimming took off 5 bases at V and 1 base at J, with 11 bases between the two ends. Germline V CDR1 and CDR2: MNHEY, SVGAGI. This CDR3 contains 14 residues. The CDR3 sequence: CASSKTGENTEAFF. The CDR3 coding sequence is TGTGCCAGCAGTAAAACCGGGGAGAACACTGAAGCTTTCTTT.

This chain joins TRBV28 and TRBJ1-1; no clear D gene. The CDR3 has 13 amino acids. V was cut by 3 bases and J by 6 bases, with 11 bases left in between. The V gene's germline CDR1 is MDHEN and CDR2 SYDVKM. The CDR3 protein is CASSLDTAAEAFF. Written as DNA, the CDR3 is TGTGCCAGCAGTTTGGATACTGCGGCTGAAGCTTTCTTT.

The V and J genes are TRBV19 and TRBJ1-1; weak D call: TRBD1 (5 bases). Germline V gene lookup returns CDR1 LNHDA and CDR2 SQIVND (reference sequence). V shed 3 bases and J shed 5 bases, with 7 bases lying between them. The CDR3 consists of 12 residues. The CDR3 DNA follows: TGTGCCAGTAGTATGGGGCGTACTGAAGCTTTCTTT. This translates into CASSMGRTEAFF.

The chain carries TRBV2 and TRBJ1-2; 11 bases agree with TRBD1. The germline gives CDR1 SNHLY, CDR2 FYNNEI. The V and J ends lost 4 bases and 4 bases, in that order; junction bases with no gene match: 5. The CDR3 totals 15 residues. Written as DNA, the CDR3 is TGTGCCAGCAGTGCGGACGGGACAGGGGGCTATGGCTACACCTTC. Its protein is CASSADGTGGYGYTF.

CDR3 sequence: CASSTRDGLETQYF. The CDR3 region has the DNA TGTGCCAGTAGTACGAGGGACGGTCTAGAGACCCAGTACTTC. The chain is built from TRBV19 and TRBJ2-5, with D perhaps assigned TRBD1 or TRBD2 (5 bases each). The CDR3 extends over 14 amino acids. Looked up from germline, CDR1 is LNHDA and CDR2 is SQIVND (reference sequence). The V end was cut by 4 bases, the J end by 4 bases, with 13 bases between.